One sample yielded the 24 T cell receptor beta chains listed below, sequenced in a study of T cells in Graves' hyperthyroidism and ophthalmopathy. RNA transcripts yielded amplified TCR beta CDR3 regions. HTBI primers were employed in a first-round RT-PCR of the TCR CDR3. MiXCR was run by TCRdb on the multiplex PCR reads, yielding one entry per CDR3 protein. The top ten clones hold about 20% of a sample with about 500,000 distinct CDR3 sequences, over 15% of them seen once. Sequencing input: blood. The source of these receptors is a woman in her late teens or twenties with Graves' hyperthyroidism.

Concerning this clonotype itself: As the CDR3 is not closed by the conserved phenylalanine or tryptophan, this likely results from a read error. The chain is built from TRBV2 and TRBJ1-5; the D is unclear. Per germline, CDR1 SNHLY and CDR2 FYNNEI. CDR3 length: 14 amino acids. Trimming stripped 5 bases from V and 4 bases from J, with 12 bases between. The CDR3 sequence: CASSLEVTNQPQHL. As DNA, the CDR3 is TGTGCCAGCAGTCTTGAGGTAACTAATCAGCCCCAGCATCTT.

This clonotype was counted between two and nine times. This chain joins TRBV20-1 and TRBJ1-5; D might be TRBD1 (6 bases). Trimming cost V 0 bases and J 3 bases, with 9 bases left between them. CDR3 length equals 14 residues. Germline V gives CDR1 DFQATT, CDR2 SNEGSKA (reference sequence). The CDR3 DNA follows: TGCAGTGCTAGAGATCCAGGGGTCAATCAGCCCCAGCATTTT. This gives the protein CSARDPGVNQPQHF.

This clonotype was seen repeatedly, ten times or more. The V and J genes are TRBV27 and TRBJ2-1; 12 nucleotides line up with TRBD2. The CDR3 sequence is 14 residues long. Germline V gene lookup returns CDR1 MNHEY and CDR2 SMNVEV (reference sequence). V lost 7 bases and J lost 7; bases outside the gene matches: 5. In DNA, the CDR3 is TGTGCCAGCACCAGACTAGCGGGAGCTAATGAGCAGTTCTTC. Translated, it gives CASTRLAGANEQFF.

This clonotype was counted a few times. V gene TRBV28 combines with J gene TRBJ2-7, with D uncertain. The CDR3 totals 13 residues. Germline V gene lookup returns CDR1 MDHEN and CDR2 SYDVKM. The V end was cut by 8 bases, the J end by 2 bases, with 13 bases between. The CDR3 bases are TGTGCCAGCGGCCAGATTAATCCCTACGAGCAGTACTTC. Translating gives CASGQINPYEQYF.

This clonotype was picked up a small number of times. This chain links TRBV20-1 with TRBJ2-2, with D perhaps TRBD1 or TRBD2 (5 bases each). Germline assignment: CDR1 DFQATT and CDR2 SNEGSKA (reference sequence). This CDR3 has 14 residues. The V gene lost 6 bases and the J gene lost 2 bases, with 13 bases spanning the gap. The CDR3 nucleotides are TGCAGTGCAATTGACGGGACCAACACCGGGGAGCTGTTTTTT. Its translation: CSAIDGTNTGELFF.

There are many counts of this clonotype. The chain carries TRBV5-1 and TRBJ1-1, with 10 nucleotides matching TRBD1. The J segment lost 4 bases and the V segment lost 0 bases, leaving 0 bases of the junction unmatched. Germline CDR1 SGHRS, CDR2 YFSETQ. This CDR3 is 14 amino acids long. The CDR3 reads CASSLGQGATEAFF. The CDR3 DNA follows: TGCGCCAGCAGCTTGGGACAGGGGGCCACTGAAGCTTTCTTT.

This clonotype showed up just a few times. This chain joins TRBV20-1 and TRBJ1-1; D gene uncertain. Germline V gives CDR1 DFQATT, CDR2 SNEGSKA (reference sequence). The V end was cut by 6 bases, the J end by 0 bases, with 20 bases between. This CDR3 contains 16 residues. CDR3 coding DNA: TGCAGTGCCGTGGGTCCCCGCCCGTTAATGAACACTGAAGCTTTCTTT. It is translated as CSAVGPRPLMNTEAFF.

This clonotype was observed at least ten times. The chain couples TRBV18 to TRBJ2-7; D unresolved. The CDR3 spans 14 residues. Trimming removed 3 bases from V and 2 bases from J, with 11 bases in between. The germline V gene has CDR1 KGHSH and CDR2 LQKENI. The CDR3 nucleotides read TGTGCCAGCTCACCGGGTGCAGTTGCCTACGAGCAGTACTTC. Amino acid sequence: CASSPGAVAYEQYF.

CDR3 DNA: TGTGCCAGCAGTTCTGCTAGCGGGAGAATAGAGGAGCAGTTCTTC. This codes for CASSSASGRIEEQFF. This sequence joins TRBV28 and TRBJ2-1; 10 bases line up with TRBD2. This CDR3 comprises 15 residues. Germline V gives CDR1 MDHEN, CDR2 SYDVKM. J lost 10 bases, V lost 4 bases, and 10 bases had no gene match.

This clonotype was counted at least ten times. The rearrangement uses TRBV6-2 or TRBV6-3 and TRBJ2-5; D possibly matches TRBD1 or TRBD2 (5 bases each). The V and J ends lost 5 bases and 1 base respectively, with 14 bases between them. Germline lookup yields CDR1 MNHEY and CDR2 SVGEGT. The CDR3 runs to 15 residues. The CDR3 DNA follows: TGTGCCAGCAGTCGCCAAGGGGACCCCCAAGAGACCCAGTACTTC. Amino acids: CASSRQGDPQETQYF.

The chain has TRBV5-6 and TRBJ2-7; 7 positions match TRBD1. Germline-derived CDR1 and CDR2 are SGHDT and YYEEEE. V shed 5 bases and J 2 bases; nucleotides not matched to a gene: 7. The CDR3 extends over 14 amino acids. CDR3 protein: CASRNDRVAYEQYF. As DNA, the CDR3 is TGTGCCAGCAGAAACGACAGGGTGGCCTACGAGCAGTACTTC.

This clonotype was detected many times. The rearrangement joins TRBV6-6 to TRBJ1-2; no definite D call. CDR1 and CDR2 from the germline V gene are MNHNY and SVGAGI (reference sequence). The CDR3 contains 13 residues. The V and J ends lost 1 base and 2 bases respectively, with 5 bases between them. CDR3 bases: TGTGCCAGCAGTTACTACCAAAACTATGGCTACACCTTC. The encoded protein is CASSYYQNYGYTF.

The sample holds a few counts of this clonotype. The J gene is TRBJ1-2, the V gene TRBV6-1; 8 positions match TRBD1. Germline trimming cut 4 bases from V and 8 bases from J; bases unmatched to any gene: 9. This CDR3 region has 14 residues. Looked up from germline, CDR1 is MNHNS and CDR2 is SASEGT. The CDR3 reads CASSVETGAGGYTF. As DNA, the CDR3 is TGTGCCAGCAGTGTAGAGACAGGGGCAGGCGGCTACACCTTC.

V is TRBV11-2 and J is TRBJ2-2, with 7 bases fitting TRBD2. This CDR3 has 16 residues. Looked up from germline, CDR1 is SGHAT and CDR2 is FQNNGV. The ends lost 2 bases at V and 4 bases at J; junction bases unmatched: 7. CDR3 in amino acids: CASSLIGGTSTGELFF. In nucleotides, the CDR3 is TGTGCCAGCAGCTTAATCGGGGGGACCTCCACCGGGGAGCTGTTTTTT. The whole variable domain, remainder taken from reference TRBV11-2 and TRBJ2-2, is EAGVAQSPRYKIIEKRQSVAFWCNPISGHATLYWYQQILGQGPKLLIQFQNNGVVDDSQLPKDRFSAERLKGVDSTLKIQPAKLEDSAVYLCASSLIGGTSTGELFFGEGSRLTVL.

The table lists this clonotype with a few counts. V is TRBV29-1 and J is TRBJ2-2; 7 bases map to TRBD1. Germline CDR1 SQVTM, CDR2 ANQGSEA. The CDR3 runs to 17 residues. The junction had 20 bases not matched to a gene; V was cut back by 0 bases and J by 13 bases. The CDR3 spells CSVEDLGLDRDDGRLFF. The CDR3 nucleotides are TGCAGCGTTGAAGATCTAGGCCTCGACAGGGACGACGGTAGGCTGTTTTTT.

This clonotype was detected only a few times. The genes are TRBV6-9 and TRBJ1-5, with D possibly being TRBD1 (5 bases). CDR3 size: 16 residues. Germline CDR1 and CDR2: MNHGY and SVAAGI. The V end was cut by 6 bases, the J end by 0 bases, with 15 bases between. CDR3 DNA: TGTGCCAGCAGATTAGACGAGGGGTATAGCAATCAGCCCCAGCATTTT. It yields the protein CASRLDEGYSNQPQHF.

This clonotype was seen more than once but under ten times. The chain recombines TRBV3-1 with TRBJ2-1, with TRBD1 as a possible D gene (5 bases). The CDR3 totals 15 residues. V was trimmed by 0 bases and J by 7 bases, leaving 13 bases between them. Germline V gene sequence: CDR1 LGHDT, CDR2 YNNKEL (reference sequence). The CDR3 reads CASSQEGVPSNEQFF. The CDR3 DNA sequence: TGTGCCAGCAGCCAAGAAGGGGTCCCATCGAATGAGCAGTTCTTC.

For this clonotype: The conserved closing phenylalanine or tryptophan is absent in this CDR3, likely reflecting a read error. The CDR3 sequence: CASRLAMNTEAFL. The CDR3 region has the DNA TGTGCCAGCCGTTTAGCGATGAACACTGAAGCTTTCCTT. The V gene is TRBV12-3 or TRBV12-4, the J gene TRBJ1-1; the D is unclear. This CDR3 region has 13 residues.

The V and J genes are TRBV18 and TRBJ2-7; no reliable D call. V was trimmed by 6 bases and J by 3 bases, leaving 15 bases between them. CDR3 size: 14 residues. The germline CDR1 and CDR2 sequences are KGHSH and LQKENI. In DNA, the CDR3 is TGTGCCAGCTCTAAAGGGTTCGTTGGCTACGAGCAGTACTTC. The encoded protein is CASSKGFVGYEQYF.

This clonotype was seen ten or more times. CDR3 amino acids: CASRKGTSVLYEQYF. The CDR3, as DNA: TGCGCCAGCAGGAAAGGGACTAGCGTTCTCTACGAGCAGTACTTC. J is TRBJ2-7 and V is TRBV10-2, with 10 bases identical to TRBD2. Germline CDR1 WSHSY, CDR2 SAAADI. The J segment lost 3 bases and the V segment lost 6 bases, leaving 8 bases of the junction unmatched. The CDR3 totals 15 residues.

The table lists this clonotype with many counts. The chain recombines TRBV30 with TRBJ2-2; D may be TRBD2 (5 bases). Germline V gene sequence: CDR1 GTSNPN, CDR2 SVGIG (reference sequence). The CDR3 loop spans 12 amino acids. Trimming took off 0 bases at V and 8 bases at J, with 7 bases between the two ends. The CDR3 protein is CAWSVQRGELFF. The CDR3 region has the DNA TGTGCCTGGAGTGTACAGCGGGGGGAGCTGTTTTTT.

The chain joins TRBV4-1 to TRBJ2-7; maybe TRBD2 (5 bases). From germline, CDR1 is MGHRA and CDR2 YSYEKL. V lost 4 bases to trimming and J lost 6 bases, with 22 bases between them. The CDR3 consists of 16 residues. CDR3 DNA: TGCGCCAGCAGCCCCCTTGGGAACAGAGGGCCGCGCGAGCAGTACTTC. Translated: CASSPLGNRGPREQYF.

Many counts were recorded for this clonotype. V and J are TRBV28 and TRBJ1-1; D call uncertain. Germline V gene data show CDR1 as MDHEN and CDR2 as SYDVKM. V was shortened by 2 bases and J by 6 bases, with 7 bases between the two germline ends. The CDR3 sequence is 12 residues long. The CDR3 DNA is TGTGCCAGCAGTTTAACCTCTCCTGAAGCTTTCTTT. Translating it yields CASSLTSPEAFF.

This clonotype was recorded a few times. The J gene is TRBJ1-1, the V gene TRBV25-1, with 12 bases identical to TRBD1. The V gene end was trimmed by 0 bases and the J gene end by 1 base; junction bases not matched to a gene: 6. This CDR3 region has 18 residues. The germline CDR1 and CDR2 sequences are MGHDK and SYGVNS. For the CDR3, the DNA is TGTGCCAGCAGTGAATATAGGGGACAGGGGGCCAGGAACACTGAAGCTTTCTTT. The encoded protein is CASSEYRGQGARNTEAFF. The full variable domain, completed using reference TRBV25-1 and TRBJ1-1, is EADIYQTPRYLVIGTGKKITLECSQTMGHDKMYWYQQDPGMELHLIHYSYGVNSTEKGDLSSESTVSRIRTEHFPLTLESARPSHTSQYLCASSEYRGQGARNTEAFFGQGTRLTVV.